The clone carrying this T cell receptor beta chain turned up a few times. How the authors handled the data: How many nucleated cells were present was estimated from reference gene primer amplification. TCRdb's table, derived via immunoSEQ multiplex PCR, lists solely in-frame clones and lacks some. Clone size and the V and J calls come from that table; the DNA yielded D and trimming. The sample carries 220,000 or so clones, 82% recorded once. This entry is derived from a study of blood T cell repertoires in COVID-19. Study-level information: Acute and convalescent COVID-19 specimens originated in the United States, Italy and Spain. Nucleic acid was either cDNA or gDNA, and it came from T cells, B-cell-depleted T cells, or PBMCs.

This clonotype originated in an older woman who had recovered from COVID-19. The sample consisted of PBMCs or T cells enriched from blood (not recorded which).

The CDR3: CASRGAANTGELFF. The CDR3 coding sequence is TGTGCCAGTAGGGGGGCCGCGAACACCGGGGAGCTGTTTTTT. The gene calls are TRBV19 and TRBJ2-2; perhaps TRBD1 as D (6 bases). This CDR3 has 14 amino acids. Per the germline V gene, CDR1 is LNHDA and CDR2 is SQIVND (reference sequence). Trimming stripped 6 bases from V and 0 bases from J, with 8 bases between.